The T cell receptor beta chain described here comes from a study of resident and recirculating memory T cells in vitiligo (dated by TCRdb to the late 2010s). Concerning the study at large: The study took epidermis from shave biopsies of two lesional and two nonlesional sites, plus PBMCs, from each of a few stable vitiligo patients for TCR beta sequencing. Samples were homogenized without cell sorting just before genomic DNA extraction with the Qiagen DNeasy Blood & Tissue Kit. Human TCR beta sequencing was used to test whether specific clones in lesional vitiligo skin differed from clones in nonlesional skin and blood. On the study overall, not on this receptor specifically: No single dominant TCR clone was found, and clonality differed from one vitiligo lesion to another. TCR sequences were not conserved across biopsy sites or patients, suggesting that different T cell clones infiltrate different lesions, described as private specificity. Overlap and correlation analysis found no significant repertoire overlap between any two biopsies, even biopsies from the same patient, apart from each lesion compared with itself. Mechanistic studies in the future are needed to assess how much the detected T cell clones and the human Trm pools versus Tcm pools each contribute.

The CDR3 runs 16 residues from the cysteine to the phenylalanine. The CDR3 DNA has 48 bases and is translated from base 1. V trim: 4 bases; J trim: 9 bases; unmatched bases: 9. Sequences MDHEN (CDR1) and SYDVKM (CDR2) are obtained from the germline V gene. Vitiligo counted as stable when lesions had not changed during the previous 6 months. To qualify as stable, patients additionally needed to show no confetti depigmentation, which is a clinical sign of active vitiligo. Any patient who had received treatment in the previous three months was excluded. PBMCs were isolated from heparinized blood by Ficoll density gradient centrifugation and were subsequently flash-frozen. TCR beta chains were amplified from genomic DNA using the immunoSEQ hsTCRB kit. The immunoSEQ service sequenced the TCR beta libraries on an Illumina MiSeq instrument. On the authors' methods: Repertoire data were analyzed using the immunoSEQ Analyzer. TCRdb carries this immuneACCESS record with in-frame sequences only. Its versions omit some clonotypes, under half of them owing to an unresolved V gene in the studies checked, with the rest unexplained. D and trimming were read from the DNA, whereas the V and J calls and clone size are those reported in that table. Counted in this sample were 70,000 to 95,000 clones; 92% of them appeared once. The ten biggest clones cover more than 4.5% of the sample.

Notes on this clone: Which antigen it targets is not known. No base quality values were provided; no much bigger clone lies one nucleotide off.

The sequence derives from a male donor with vitiligo. The rearrangement combines TRBV28 with TRBJ2-1, and TRBD2 matches 13 of the central bases. Sequencing was carried out using blood. The sequence in DNA is TGTGCCAGCAGTTACACTAGCGGGAGGGCCAACGCTGAGCAGTTCTTC. It encodes CASSYTSGRANAEQFF.